What follows describes a single T cell receptor (beta chain). Antigen unknown. These data are taken from a study of PD-1 blockade in mismatch repair-deficient tumors. Overall study: Enrolled 2013-2016, patients had progressing, pretreated mismatch repair-deficient cancers of about a dozen types. Study conclusions and caveats: Tumor-resident clones, often absent from pretreatment blood, expanded after pembrolizumab and then contracted.

The CDR3 is 15 residues long. The V and J ends lost 0 bases and 13 bases respectively, with 19 bases between them. CDR1 and CDR2 (germline): MNHEY, SMNVEV (reference sequence). All patients were mismatch repair deficient, assessed by either PCR or immunohistochemistry. TCRs were sequenced from three patients responding to pembrolizumab. Clones were read by immunoSEQ multiplex PCR, and TCRdb kept only the in-frame ones, dropping some. The table records approximately 110,000 clones, around 80% of them present only once. Specimen: peripheral blood, collected just over 59 weeks after starting pembrolizumab. This sequence originates from an adult with mismatch repair-deficient cancer. V is TRBV27 and J is TRBJ2-1, with D tentatively TRBD1 (6 bases). The CDR3 loop reads CASSLSQGPLIHQFF. DNA for the CDR3: TGTGCCAGCAGTTTATCACAGGGACCGCTGATACATCAGTTCTTC.